What follows are 10 T cell receptor beta chains derived from one specimen sequenced in a study of neurological immune-mediated disorders (dated by TCRdb to between 2018 and 2021). The library came from 5' RACE. This sample was sequenced with an Illumina HiSeq 2500. TCRdb took the public reads, trimmed them with fastp at Q25, ran MiXCR for clone calling and kept in-frame beta chains. Every entry covers one CDR3 protein and lists the most common genes and DNA from its rows. The sample profile shows around 30,000 distinct CDR3 sequences; around 4% of them were found once. Around 25% of the sample lies in the top ten. The sample consisted of CD4+ T cells from blood. These receptors all stem from a woman in her 40s in good health.

This clonotype was picked up many times. The chain carries TRBV12-3 or TRBV12-4 and TRBJ2-2, with D perhaps given as TRBD1 or TRBD2 (5 bases each). Deletions cut 2 bases from V and 4 bases from J, with 8 bases between. This CDR3 region has 14 residues. CDR3 protein: CASSLSGGTGELFF. The CDR3 region has the DNA TGTGCCAGCAGTTTATCTGGGGGCACCGGGGAGCTGTTTTTT.

At least ten counts were recorded for this clonotype. The chain is built from TRBV27 and TRBJ2-7; D is unresolved. CDR1 and CDR2 (germline): MNHEY, SMNVEV (reference sequence). With 4 bases removed from V and 0 bases from J, the gap between germline ends came to 7 bases. The CDR3 totals 13 residues. The CDR3 sequence is CASSSESSYEQYF. The CDR3 DNA reads TGTGCCAGCAGTTCAGAGAGCTCCTACGAGCAGTACTTC.

This clonotype was observed many times. The V gene is TRBV20-1, the J gene TRBJ2-2, with 9 nucleotides matching TRBD2. Germline lookup yields CDR1 DFQATT and CDR2 SNEGSKA (reference sequence). V gave up 0 bases and J gave up 5 bases; unmatched junction bases: 1. The CDR3 loop spans 14 amino acids. CDR3 sequence reads: CSARDSGGTGELFF. The CDR3 coding sequence is TGCAGTGCTAGAGATAGCGGGGGTACCGGGGAGCTGTTTTTT.

CDR3 in amino acids: CASRDRSYEQYF. As DNA, the CDR3 is TGTGCCAGCCGGGACAGAAGTTACGAGCAGTACTTC. The genes are TRBV2 and TRBJ2-7; the match to TRBD1 covers 7 bases. The CDR3 length is 12 residues. The germline CDR1 and CDR2 sequences are SNHLY and FYNNEI. J gave up 4 bases and V 8 bases, and 5 bases lay outside the gene matches. Full variable domain (remainder filled in from reference TRBV2 and TRBJ2-7): EPEVTQTPSHQVTQMGQEVILRCVPISNHLYFYWYRQILGQKVEFLVSFYNNEISEKSEIFDDQFSVERPDGSNFTLKIRSTKLEDSAMYFCASRDRSYEQYFGPGTRLTVT.

This clonotype showed up many times. V and J are TRBV5-5 and TRBJ2-4; weak D call: TRBD2 (7 bases). Trimming stripped 0 bases from V and 14 bases from J, with 18 bases between. The CDR3 sequence is 14 residues long. Per the germline V gene, CDR1 is SGHKS and CDR2 is YYEKEE (reference sequence). CDR3 residues: CASSLVGGAKREYF. The CDR3 nucleotides read TGTGCCAGCAGCTTGGTGGGGGGGGCGAAGCGCGAGTACTTC.

This clonotype was recorded at least ten times. This chain connects TRBV20-1 to TRBJ2-1; the D gene is possibly TRBD1 (6 bases). The ends were cut back, 6 bases at V and 6 bases at J, with 18 bases in the middle. Germline V gives CDR1 DFQATT, CDR2 SNEGSKA (reference sequence). This CDR3 spans 14 amino acids. Here the CDR3 DNA reads TGCAGTGCCAAAGATTGGCTAGGGGGCAATGAGCAGTTCTTC. As protein: CSAKDWLGGNEQFF.

This clonotype is deemed large. The gene calls are TRBV28 and TRBJ2-7; 8 bases fit TRBD1. CDR3 length: 12 residues. V shed 6 bases and J 3 bases; nucleotides not matched to a gene: 1. Germline CDR1 MDHEN, CDR2 SYDVKM. The CDR3 region is CASSTGGYEQYF. The CDR3 DNA is TGTGCCAGCAGCACAGGGGGCTACGAGCAGTACTTC.

At least ten counts were recorded for this clonotype. The chain has TRBV15 and TRBJ2-7, with D tentatively TRBD1 or TRBD2 (5 bases each). V shed 0 bases and J shed 2 bases, with 8 bases lying between them. The CDR3 totals 14 residues. Germline values: CDR1 LNHNV, CDR2 YYDKDF (reference sequence). CDR3 in amino acids: CATSRDRGPYEQYF. As DNA, the CDR3 is TGTGCCACCAGCAGAGATCGGGGACCCTACGAGCAGTACTTC.

The table lists this clonotype with many counts. This rearrangement joins TRBV29-1 to TRBJ2-6; tentatively, D is TRBD2 (7 bases). The CDR3 length is 14 residues. The V gene's germline CDR1 is SQVTM and CDR2 ANQGSEA. The CDR3 DNA reads TGCGGGGGCAGGGGAGGGTCTGGGGCCAACGTCCTGACTTTC. It yields the protein CGGRGGSGANVLTF. Together with reference TRBV29-1 and TRBJ2-6, the CDR3 gives the full variable domain: SAVISQKPSRDICQRGTSLTIQCQVDSQVTMMFWYRQQPGQSLTLIATANQGSEATYESGFVIDKFPISRPNLTFSTLTVSNMSPEDSSIYLCGGRGGSGANVLTFGAGSRLTVL.

In its sample, this clonotype was seen many times. The chain joins TRBV20-1 to TRBJ2-1; 8 nucleotides align to TRBD2. Unmatched junction bases numbered 4, after V lost 3 bases and J lost 0 bases. CDR3 size: 15 residues. Germline CDR1 reads DFQATT; CDR2 reads SNEGSKA (reference sequence). CDR3 residues: CSASLLAVSYNEQFF. CDR3 bases: TGCAGTGCTAGCCTACTAGCGGTCTCCTACAATGAGCAGTTCTTC.